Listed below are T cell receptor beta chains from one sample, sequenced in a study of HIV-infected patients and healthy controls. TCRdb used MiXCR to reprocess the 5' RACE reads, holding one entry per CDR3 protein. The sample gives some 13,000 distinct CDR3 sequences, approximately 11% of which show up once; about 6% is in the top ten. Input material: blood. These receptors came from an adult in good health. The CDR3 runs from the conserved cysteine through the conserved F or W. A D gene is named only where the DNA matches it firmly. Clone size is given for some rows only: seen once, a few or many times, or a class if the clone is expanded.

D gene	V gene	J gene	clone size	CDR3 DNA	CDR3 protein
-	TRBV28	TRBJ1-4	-	TGTGCCAGCAGCTGGGTGGAAAAACTGTTTTTT	CASSWVEKLFF
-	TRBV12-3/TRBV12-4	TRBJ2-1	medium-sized	TGTGCCAGCAGTTTCTGGGGTGCGAACACTAATGAGCAGTTCTTC	CASSFWGANTNEQFF
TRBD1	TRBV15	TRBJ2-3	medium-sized	TGTGCCACCAGCAGAGTCGGGACAGGGCTTTCTAGCACAGATACGCAGTATTTT	CATSRVGTGLSSTDTQYF
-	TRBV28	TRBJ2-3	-	TGTGCCAGCAGTTTAGGGTCCTCCCTTAACTCAGATACGCAGTATTTT	CASSLGSSLNSDTQYF
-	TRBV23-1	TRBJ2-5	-	TGCGCCAGCAGTACCCGGAGGGGGCGGGATCTGGGAGAGACCCAGTACTTC	CASSTRRGRDLGETQYF
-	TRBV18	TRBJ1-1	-	TGTGCCAGCTCACCACTCGTAGGGCAGCTAGTTGAAGCTTTCTTT	CASSPLVGQLVEAFF
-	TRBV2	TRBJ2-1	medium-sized	TGTGCCAGCAATGGAAGGGGTAACTCCAGGACGAACAATGAGCAGTTCTTC	CASNGRGNSRTNNEQFF
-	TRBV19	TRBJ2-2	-	TGTGCCAGTAGACAGAGTTCGGTCACCGGGGAGCTGTTTTTT	CASRQSSVTGELFF
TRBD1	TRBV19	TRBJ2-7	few	TGTGCCAGTAGGGATACAGGGGGCACAACCTACGAGCAGTACTTC	CASRDTGGTTYEQYF
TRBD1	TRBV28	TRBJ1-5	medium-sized	TGTGCCAGCAGCCTGGGACAGGGGGGCCATCAGCCCCAGCATTTT	CASSLGQGGHQPQHF
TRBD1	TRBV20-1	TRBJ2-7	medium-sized	TGCAGTGCTAGAGAGGGGACAGCGAGGTACGAGCAGTACTTC	CSAREGTARYEQYF
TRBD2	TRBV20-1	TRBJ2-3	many	TGCAGTGCCCTAGCGGAAAGCACAGATACGCAGTATTTT	CSALAESTDTQYF
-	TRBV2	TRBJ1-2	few	TGTGCCAGCACCTTAGGACAGTACTATGGCTACACCTTC	CASTLGQYYGYTF
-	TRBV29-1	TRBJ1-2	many	TGCAGCGCCCGGACAGAACTTCACGGCTACACCTTC	CSARTELHGYTF
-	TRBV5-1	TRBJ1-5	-	TGCGCCAGCAGCTACGATGGGGGCAATCAGCCCCAGCATTTT	CASSYDGGNQPQHF
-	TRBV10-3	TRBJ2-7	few	TGTGCCGCCGCCAGAGACAGCTCCTACGAGCAGTACTTC	CAAARDSSYEQYF
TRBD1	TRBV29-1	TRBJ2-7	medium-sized	TGCAGCGTCGCGACAGGGGACGAGCAGTACTTC	CSVATGDEQYF
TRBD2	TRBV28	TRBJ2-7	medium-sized	TGTGCCAGCAGTTCCCCTCCGGGAGGGTACTACGAGCAGTACTTC	CASSSPPGGYYEQYF
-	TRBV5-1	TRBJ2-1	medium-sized	TGCGCCAGCAGCTTCGCAGGGGCCAATGAGCAGTTCTTC	CASSFAGANEQFF
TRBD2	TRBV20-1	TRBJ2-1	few	TGCAGTGCTAGGCGAGCGGGAGGGCCCAGGGATGAGCAGTTCTTC	CSARRAGGPRDEQFF
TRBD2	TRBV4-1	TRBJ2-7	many	TGCGCCAGCAGCCAAGGGGGCCTGAGCGGGAGGGTCGAGCAGTACTTC	CASSQGGLSGRVEQYF
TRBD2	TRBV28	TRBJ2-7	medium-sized	TGTGCCAGCGGACTAGCTTCTTTCTTC	CASGLASFF
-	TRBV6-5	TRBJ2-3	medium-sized	TGTGCCAGCAGACAAACCCCTAGCACAGATACGCAGTATTTT	CASRQTPSTDTQYF
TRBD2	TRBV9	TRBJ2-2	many	TGTGCCAGCAGCGTAGGGCTAGCGGTCTACACCGGGGAGCTGTTTTTT	CASSVGLAVYTGELFF
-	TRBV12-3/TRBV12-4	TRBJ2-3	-	TGTGCCAGCAGTTTAGTCCGGGGCCCAGATACGCAGTATTTT	CASSLVRGPDTQYF
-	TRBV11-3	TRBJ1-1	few	TGTGCCAGCAGCCAACCGGGGGGTGAAGCTTTCTTT	CASSQPGGEAFF
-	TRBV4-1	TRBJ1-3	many	TGCGCCAGCAGCCAAGTTAAGGGAGTGTCCAGGGCGCAAATTGGAAACACCATATATTTT	CASSQVKGVSRAQIGNTIYF
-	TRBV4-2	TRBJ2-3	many	TGTGCCAGCAGCCACGCCCGACCCCCAGATACGCAGTATTTT	CASSHARPPDTQYF
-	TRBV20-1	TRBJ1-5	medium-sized	TGCAGTGCTACCTATTATCAGAGCAATCAGCCCCAGCATTTT	CSATYYQSNQPQHF
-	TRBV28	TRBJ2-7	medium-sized	TGTGCCAGCAGTTTAACGCCCGGGGAGCAGTACTTC	CASSLTPGEQYF
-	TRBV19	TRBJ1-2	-	TGTGCCAGTAGTATAGCCCCGAGGAGACGAAACTATGGCTACACCTTC	CASSIAPRRRNYGYTF
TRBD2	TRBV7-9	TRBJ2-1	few	TGTGCCAGCAGCCCACAGATCCGACTAGCGGGTCTAAACAATGAGCAGTTCTTC	CASSPQIRLAGLNNEQFF
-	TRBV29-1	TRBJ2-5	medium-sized	TGCAGCGTTGAGAATGGAGAGACCCAGTACTTC	CSVENGETQYF
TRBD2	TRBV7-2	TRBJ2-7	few	TGTGCCAGCAGCTTAGATCCTAGCGGGAGTCTCGAGCAGTACTTC	CASSLDPSGSLEQYF
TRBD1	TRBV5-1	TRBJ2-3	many	TGCGCCAGCAGCTTCGGGGACAGGGGACCAGATACGCAGTATTTT	CASSFGDRGPDTQYF
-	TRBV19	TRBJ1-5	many	TGTGCCAGTAGTATAACGACAGGTATTCAGCCCCAGCATTTT	CASSITTGIQPQHF
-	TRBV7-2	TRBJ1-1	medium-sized	TGTGCCAGCAGCTTCGGAACATACACTGAAGCTTTCTTT	CASSFGTYTEAFF
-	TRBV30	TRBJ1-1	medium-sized	TGTGCCTGGGTTATAGGGGGGAACACTGAAGCTTTCTTT	CAWVIGGNTEAFF
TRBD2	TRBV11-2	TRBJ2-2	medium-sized	TGTGCCAGCAGGAGAGCGGGAGCGAACACCGGGGAGCTGTTTTTT	CASRRAGANTGELFF
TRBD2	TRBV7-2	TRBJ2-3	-	TGTGCCAGCAGTCGGACTAGCGGGAAGGCAGATACGCAGTATTTT	CASSRTSGKADTQYF
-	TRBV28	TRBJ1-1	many	TGTGCCAGCACCCTAACTAAACGGCAGGGCACTGAAGCTTTCTTT	CASTLTKRQGTEAFF
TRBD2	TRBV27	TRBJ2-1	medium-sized	TGTGCCAGCAGTTTGGGGGGGAGTGCGGGTGAGCAGTTCTTC	CASSLGGSAGEQFF
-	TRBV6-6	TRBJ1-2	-	TGTGCCAGCAACCCGGTGGGGGGCTATGGCTACACCTTC	CASNPVGGYGYTF
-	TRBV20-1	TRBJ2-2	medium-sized	TGCAGTGCTAGGAGGGGCGGAACCGGGGAGCTGTTTTTT	CSARRGGTGELFF
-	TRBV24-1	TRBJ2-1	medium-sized	TGTGCCACCAGTGATCCCGGACAGACCTCCTACAATGAGCAGTTCTTC	CATSDPGQTSYNEQFF
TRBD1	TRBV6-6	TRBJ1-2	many	TGTGCCAGCAGTTACTTTCCTACAGGGGGAACTAACTATGGCTACACCTTC	CASSYFPTGGTNYGYTF
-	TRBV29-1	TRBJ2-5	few	TGCAGCGTTGACGCGGAGACCCAGTACTTC	CSVDAETQYF
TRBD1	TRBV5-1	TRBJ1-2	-	TGCGCCAGCAGCACCCATGGACAGGGAGATGGCTACACCTTC	CASSTHGQGDGYTF
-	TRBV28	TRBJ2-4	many	TGTGCCAGCAGTCGAAGCGGTAACCCGTTTCAGTACTTC	CASSRSGNPFQYF